A selection of T cell receptor beta chains follows, all from one sample in a study of OX40 agonist ivuxolimab in advanced cancers. Libraries were prepared by immunoSEQ multiplex PCR; TCRdb keeps only in-frame clonotypes and omits some of them. The sample yields 70,000 to 95,000 clones, approximately 94% seen once. Sequenced here: CD4+ or CD8+ T cells sorted from blood, sampled in a trial of the OX40 agonist ivuxolimab. These receptors were obtained from an adult with an advanced solid tumor such as melanoma, head and neck, liver or kidney cancer. Each CDR3 is given with its conserved first and last residue. The order of the fields is V gene, J gene, CDR3 protein.

>TRBV11-2|TRBJ2-2
CASSLQGRELFF
>TRBV6-1|TRBJ1-5
CASSESGPERPQHF
>TRBV7-8|TRBJ1-1
CASSSPTGLMRDTEAFF
>TRBV7-2|TRBJ2-7
CASSFFVGGGSYEQYF
>TRBV14|TRBJ2-7
CASSQLPRYYEQYF
>TRBV7-9|TRBJ1-4
CASSLAPGPSYEKLFF
>TRBV19|TRBJ1-1
CASKEGGEVRTEAFF
>TRBV9|TRBJ2-1
CASSHPAAGSSYNEQFF
>TRBV28|TRBJ2-1
CASSTLANEQFF
>TRBV5-6|TRBJ1-4
CASSLTGFNEKLFF
>TRBV7-9|TRBJ2-3
CASSPRTSPPTDTQYF
>TRBV19|TRBJ2-1
CASSLRQTYNEQFF
>TRBV9|TRBJ2-7
CASSGGGGDYEQYF
>TRBV4-3|TRBJ1-3
CASSQARGSGNTIYF
>TRBV19|TRBJ2-2
CASSSIGGVLATGELFF
>TRBV7-9|TRBJ2-3
CASSPPDSLGTDTQYF
>TRBV5-4|TRBJ2-1
CASSHGTSRYNEQFF
>TRBV7-9|TRBJ1-4
CASSDDAWVFF
>TRBV27|TRBJ2-7
CASSHSGQGPGEQYF
>TRBV19|TRBJ2-1
CASSLRDLFNEQFF
>TRBV6-5|TRBJ2-1
CASSSSSYNEQFF
>TRBV4-3|TRBJ2-7
CASSQGQGPPYEQYF
>TRBV4-1|TRBJ2-5
CASSQEGSSKETQYF
>TRBV19|TRBJ2-7
CASSIQQGEQYF
>TRBV11-2|TRBJ2-7
CASSLETGIHEQYF
>TRBV18|TRBJ1-5
CASSPPRTGENQPQHF
>TRBV5-4|TRBJ2-7
CASSPGTDLTFYYEQYF
>TRBV18|TRBJ2-7
CASSPSAYPPYEQYF
>TRBV25-1|TRBJ2-7
CATYWGHLYEQYF